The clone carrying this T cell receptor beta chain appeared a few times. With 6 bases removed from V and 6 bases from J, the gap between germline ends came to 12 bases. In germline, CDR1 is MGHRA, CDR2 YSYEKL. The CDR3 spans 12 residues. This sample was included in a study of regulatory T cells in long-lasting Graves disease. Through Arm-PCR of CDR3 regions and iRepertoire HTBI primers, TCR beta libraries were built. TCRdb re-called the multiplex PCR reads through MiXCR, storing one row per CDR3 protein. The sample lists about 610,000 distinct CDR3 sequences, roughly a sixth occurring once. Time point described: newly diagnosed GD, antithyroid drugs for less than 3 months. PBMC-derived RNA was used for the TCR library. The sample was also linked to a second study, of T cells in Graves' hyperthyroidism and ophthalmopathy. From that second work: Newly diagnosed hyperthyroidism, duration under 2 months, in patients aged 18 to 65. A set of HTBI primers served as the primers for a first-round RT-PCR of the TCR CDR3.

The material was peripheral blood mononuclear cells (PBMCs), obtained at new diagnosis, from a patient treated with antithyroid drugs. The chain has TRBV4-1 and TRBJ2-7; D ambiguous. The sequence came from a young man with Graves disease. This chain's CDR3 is CASSQNAREQYF. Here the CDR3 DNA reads TGCGCCAGCAGTCAAAACGCGCGCGAGCAGTACTTC.